Each of the 29 T cell receptor beta chains below was sequenced from the same sample in a study of T-cell reconstitution after alpha-beta-depleted transplantation in children. The TCRbeta library was prepared with unique molecular identifiers. TCRdb re-analysed the PCR reads in MiXCR, keeping a single row per CDR3 protein. Here the sample spans around 100,000 distinct CDR3 sequences, around 10% being singletons. Sequences were derived from PBMCs, sampled before TCRalphabeta/CD19-depleted stem cell transplant. The receptors were sampled from a boy between 2 and 15 years old with acute lymphoblastic leukemia, due to receive a stem cell transplant.

The chain recombines TRBV2 with TRBJ2-3; 7 positions match TRBD1. CDR3 size: 14 residues. The V gene end was trimmed by 6 bases and the J gene end by 2 bases; junction bases not matched to a gene: 5. Germline-derived CDR1 and CDR2 are SNHLY and FYNNEI. The CDR3 nucleotides read TGTGCCAGCAGCCGGGGACAGTACACAGATACGCAGTATTTT. Translated: CASSRGQYTDTQYF.

The chain recombines TRBV3-1 with TRBJ2-7; TRBD2 matches at 9 bases. Germline CDR1 LGHDT, CDR2 YNNKEL (reference sequence). The CDR3 spans 15 residues. Trimming cost V 1 base and J 5 bases; bases outside gene matches: 6. CDR3 amino acids: CASSQAPGLANEQYF. The CDR3 DNA follows: TGTGCCAGCAGCCAAGCTCCGGGACTAGCAAACGAGCAGTACTTC.

This clonotype was counted only a few times. V gene TRBV2 combines with J gene TRBJ1-2, with D hard to call. V lost 10 bases and J 7 bases, leaving 13 bases between the germline ends. This CDR3 has 11 amino acids. Germline values: CDR1 SNHLY, CDR2 FYNNEI. The CDR3 DNA sequence: TGTGCCACCACGATCGCGGGTGGCTACACCTTC. This gives the protein CATTIAGGYTF.

Only a few counts were recorded for this clonotype. The chain couples TRBV20-1 to TRBJ2-7, with D perhaps matching TRBD2 (6 bases). The CDR3 runs to 13 residues. Germline V gene data show CDR1 as DFQATT and CDR2 as SNEGSKA (reference sequence). V dropped 2 bases and J dropped 1 base, with 9 bases sitting between them. CDR3 in amino acids: CSARRDSSYEQYF. The CDR3 nucleotides read TGCAGTGCTAGACGGGACTCGTCCTACGAGCAGTACTTC.

This clonotype has only a few counts. The rearrangement uses TRBV3-1 and TRBJ2-3, with a tentative D call TRBD2 (6 bases). V lost 2 bases and J 11 bases, leaving 23 bases between the germline ends. The CDR3 consists of 16 residues. The V gene's germline CDR1 is LGHDT and CDR2 YNNKEL (reference sequence). The CDR3 spells CASSQLFRGPGGGQYF. The CDR3 DNA reads as TGTGCCAGCAGCCAACTGTTCCGGGGCCCCGGGGGAGGGCAGTATTTT.

The chain links TRBV10-3 to TRBJ2-3, with D perhaps matching TRBD1 (5 bases). This CDR3 has 12 amino acids. The V end was cut by 8 bases, the J end by 3 bases, with 9 bases between. Germline V lookup: CDR1 ENHRY, CDR2 SYGVKD. The CDR3 DNA follows: TGTGCCATCGGGGCTTGGACAGATACGCAGTATTTT. It translates to CAIGAWTDTQYF.

This clonotype was counted only a few times. The chain is built from TRBV5-5 and TRBJ2-1; 7 bases are shared with TRBD2. Per germline, CDR1 SGHKS and CDR2 YYEKEE (reference sequence). The CDR3 sequence is 14 residues long. V trimming: 0 bases; J trimming: 7 bases; junction bases outside the gene matches: 4. CDR3 sequence (DNA): TGTGCCAGCAGCTTGGGCGGGAGTATGAATGAGCAGTTCTTC. This translates into CASSLGGSMNEQFF.

This clonotype was counted between two and nine times. This rearrangement joins TRBV28 to TRBJ2-7, with D possibly TRBD1 on 6 matching bases. The ends were cut back, 2 bases at V and 3 bases at J, with 11 bases in the middle. The CDR3 extends over 14 amino acids. Germline V gives CDR1 MDHEN, CDR2 SYDVKM. CDR3 coding DNA: TGTGCCAGCAGTTTAACGGTCAGGGGCTACGAGCAGTACTTC. Protein: CASSLTVRGYEQYF.

This clonotype occurred a few times. This chain joins TRBV10-3 and TRBJ2-1, with unresolved D. Germline V gene data show CDR1 as ENHRY and CDR2 as SYGVKD. The CDR3 has 11 residues. The ends were cut back, 5 bases at V and 5 bases at J, with 4 bases in the middle. CDR3 nucleotide sequence: TGTGCCATCAGTTACGACAATGAGCAGTTCTTC. Amino acid sequence: CAISYDNEQFF.

CDR3 protein: CASSELAADTQYF. CDR3 bases: TGTGCCAGCTCAGAGCTAGCGGCGGATACGCAGTATTTT. The chain couples TRBV18 to TRBJ2-3; 7 nucleotides agree with TRBD2. Germline V gene sequence: CDR1 KGHSH, CDR2 LQKENI. Trimming cost V 5 bases and J 6 bases; bases outside gene matches: 5. This CDR3 is 13 amino acids long.

This clonotype was picked up a small number of times. The chain recombines TRBV7-2 with TRBJ1-4; D remains ambiguous. Trimming removed 3 bases at V and 8 bases at J, with 13 bases between. The CDR3 sequence is 14 residues long. CDR1 SGHTA and CDR2 FQGNSA come from the germline V gene. CDR3 in amino acids: CASSFVPGREKLFF. In DNA form, the CDR3 reads TGTGCCAGCAGCTTTGTCCCGGGAAGGGAAAAACTGTTTTTT.

This clonotype was seen ten or more times. This chain uses TRBV5-1 with TRBJ2-7; possibly TRBD1 or TRBD2 for D (6 bases each). CDR1 is SGHRS and CDR2 is YFSETQ in the germline V gene. The CDR3 consists of 16 residues. V was pared by 0 bases and J by 3 bases, with 16 bases between. For the CDR3, the DNA is TGCGCCAGCAGCTTGGCCCGGGGGACACAGGGCTACGAGCAGTACTTC. It yields the protein CASSLARGTQGYEQYF.

This clonotype was found many times. The chain combines TRBV20-1 with TRBJ1-1; 7 bases align to TRBD1. The CDR3 runs 14 residues. After removal of 5 bases from V and 2 bases from J, the junction contained 8 bases not matched to a gene. The germline V gene encodes CDR1 DFQATT and CDR2 SNEGSKA (reference sequence). DNA of the CDR3: TGCAGTGCTTCTCGGACAGGAGGAAACACTGAAGCTTTCTTT. Translation gives CSASRTGGNTEAFF.

In its sample, this clonotype was seen a few times. The genes are TRBV7-8 and TRBJ2-3, with 9 bases aligning to TRBD2. Germline V gene lookup returns CDR1 SGHVS and CDR2 FQNEAQ. V was clipped by 6 bases and J by 4 bases; unmatched bases: 8. The CDR3 has 15 amino acids. The DNA of the CDR3 is TGTGCCAGCAGGGGGGAGCTAGCGGGATCAGATACGCAGTATTTT. It translates to CASRGELAGSDTQYF.

This clonotype was seen at least ten times. The chain links TRBV5-1 to TRBJ2-2; D unresolved. CDR3 size: 15 residues. The V end was cut by 0 bases, the J end by 2 bases, with 8 bases between. In germline, CDR1 is SGHRS, CDR2 YFSETQ. The DNA of the CDR3 is TGCGCCAGCAGCTTGGCGTCAGAAAACACCGGGGAGCTGTTTTTT. Protein product: CASSLASENTGELFF.

This clonotype was detected many times. CDR3 loop: CASSLGSGRVYEQYF. The CDR3 DNA sequence: TGTGCCAGCAGCTTAGGTAGCGGGAGGGTCTACGAGCAGTACTTC. The chain combines TRBV7-2 with TRBJ2-7; 11 bases are shared with TRBD2. Germline CDR1 reads SGHTA; CDR2 reads FQGNSA. V lost 1 base to trimming and J lost 3 bases; unmatched junction nucleotides: 2. The CDR3 runs 15 residues. Full variable domain (rest looked up from reference TRBV7-2 and TRBJ2-7): GAGVSQSPSNKVTEKGKDVELRCDPISGHTALYWYRQSLGQGLEFLIYFQGNSAPDKSGLPSDRFSAERTGGSVSTLTIQRTQQEDSAVYLCASSLGSGRVYEQYFGPGTRLTVT.

This clonotype was recorded at least ten times. The chain uses TRBV12-3 or TRBV12-4 and TRBJ2-5; tentatively, D is TRBD1 (6 bases). The CDR3 is made up of 13 amino acids. The V gene lost 5 bases and the J gene lost 2 bases, with 9 bases spanning the gap. The CDR3 region is CASSRTVQETQYF. DNA of the CDR3: TGTGCCAGCAGTCGGACAGTACAAGAGACCCAGTACTTC.

This clonotype was counted only a few times. The chain carries TRBV5-1 and TRBJ2-2; 8 nucleotides match TRBD2. V dropped 2 bases and J dropped 4; count of bases not matched to a gene: 7. This CDR3 is built from 16 residues. From germline, CDR1 is SGHRS and CDR2 YFSETQ. The CDR3 nucleotides read TGCGCCAGCAGCTTAGCGGGAGCTAGGGGCACCGGGGAGCTGTTTTTT. Amino acid sequence: CASSLAGARGTGELFF.

This clonotype turned up a few times. V and J are TRBV18 and TRBJ2-2; D unclear. Germline V CDR1 and CDR2: KGHSH, LQKENI. Trimming took 0 bases from V and 6 from J, leaving 8 bases between them. The CDR3 length is 14 residues. The CDR3 here is CASSPPWLSGELFF. CDR3 sequence (DNA): TGTGCCAGCTCACCACCGTGGCTGTCCGGGGAGCTGTTTTTT.

This clonotype has a handful of counts. The rearrangement uses TRBV15 and TRBJ2-1; D is possibly TRBD1 (6 bases). Trimming left V 3 bases short and J 2 bases short, with 14 bases between. Germline V lookup: CDR1 LNHNV, CDR2 YYDKDF (reference sequence). The CDR3 runs 16 residues. CDR3 sequence reads: CATSRRPQGTYNEQFF. The CDR3, as DNA: TGTGCCACCAGCAGGCGCCCCCAGGGGACCTACAATGAGCAGTTCTTC.

V gene TRBV5-6 combines with J gene TRBJ2-2; 8 nucleotides align to TRBD2. This CDR3 contains 15 residues. J was trimmed by 3 bases and V by 2 bases; bases with no gene match: 3. CDR1 is SGHDT and CDR2 is YYEEEE in the germline V gene. The CDR3 loop is CASSFREGYTGELFF. DNA of the CDR3: TGTGCCAGCAGCTTCCGGGAGGGGTACACCGGGGAGCTGTTTTTT.

CDR3 protein: CSGLAGVRYSYEQYF. The CDR3 DNA reads as TGCAGCGGACTAGCGGGAGTGAGGTACTCCTACGAGCAGTACTTC. The V call is TRBV20-1, the J call TRBJ2-7, with 13 bases matching TRBD2. The germline V gene encodes CDR1 DFQATT and CDR2 SNEGSKA (reference sequence). The CDR3 loop spans 15 amino acids.

The chain couples TRBV21-1 to TRBJ2-7; the table's D call of TRBD1 was not tested on the DNA. TRBV21-1 represents a pseudogene. CDR3 length: 17 amino acids. The CDR3 region is CASSKVRGTGGSDEQYF. CDR3 in DNA: TGTGCCAGCAGCAAAGTGAGGGGGACAGGGGGCTCGGACGAGCAGTACTTC.

This clonotype appeared a few times. The chain employs TRBV24-1 and TRBJ2-5; D may be TRBD2 (5 bases). The V gene's germline CDR1 is KGHDR and CDR2 SFDVKD. The V gene lost 3 bases and the J gene lost 5 bases, with 21 bases spanning the gap. The CDR3 runs 17 residues. CDR3 in DNA: TGTGCCACCAGTGATCCCGGGAATGGGGATGGGGTGGAGACCCAGTACTTC. Encoded protein: CATSDPGNGDGVETQYF.

This clonotype was counted many times. The V gene is TRBV20-1, the J gene TRBJ2-4; 11 bases map to TRBD2. V trimming: 5 bases; J trimming: 0 bases; junction bases outside the gene matches: 0. Germline loops: CDR1 DFQATT, CDR2 SNEGSKA (reference sequence). The CDR3 consists of 14 residues. The DNA for the CDR3 is TGCAGTGCTGGACTAGCGGGAGCCAAAAACATTCAGTACTTC. Its protein product is CSAGLAGAKNIQYF.

In the case of this clonotype: Its ends do not fully match the called genes, so a read error is possible. CDR3 DNA sequence: TGTGCCAGCAGCGACCAAGCGGGAGTCTCCTACAGTGAGCAGTTCTTC. Translated: CASSDQAGVSYSEQFF. The J gene is TRBJ2-1, the V gene TRBV6-1; the match to TRBD2 covers 8 bases. Germline V CDR1 and CDR2: MNHNS, SASEGT. The CDR3 is 16 residues long.

There are many counts of this clonotype. The chain joins TRBV5-1 to TRBJ1-2; D is ambiguous. The CDR3 length is 16 residues. The V end was cut by 5 bases, the J end by 4 bases, with 21 bases between. From germline, CDR1 is SGHRS and CDR2 YFSETQ. CDR3 sequence: CASSIGSSVGAYGYTF. CDR3 sequence (DNA): TGCGCCAGCAGTATAGGATCTTCAGTTGGTGCCTATGGCTACACCTTC.

This clonotype was seen repeatedly, ten times or more. This chain uses TRBV6-1 with TRBJ1-5, with a possible D match to TRBD1 (6 bases). V was pared by 6 bases and J by 3 bases, with 18 bases between. This CDR3 has 16 residues. Germline V CDR1 and CDR2: MNHNS, SASEGT. CDR3 loop: CASRPLQGSPNQPQHF. In DNA, the CDR3 is TGTGCCAGCAGGCCTCTTCAGGGGTCCCCCAATCAGCCCCAGCATTTT.

V and J are TRBV29-1 and TRBJ2-3; D is perhaps TRBD2 (6 bases). Germline lookup yields CDR1 SQVTM and CDR2 ANQGSEA. The V and J ends lost 6 bases and 2 bases respectively, with 9 bases between them. CDR3 length equals 12 residues. The CDR3 DNA is TGCAGCGTGGCGGGATCCACAGATACGCAGTATTTT. As protein: CSVAGSTDTQYF.